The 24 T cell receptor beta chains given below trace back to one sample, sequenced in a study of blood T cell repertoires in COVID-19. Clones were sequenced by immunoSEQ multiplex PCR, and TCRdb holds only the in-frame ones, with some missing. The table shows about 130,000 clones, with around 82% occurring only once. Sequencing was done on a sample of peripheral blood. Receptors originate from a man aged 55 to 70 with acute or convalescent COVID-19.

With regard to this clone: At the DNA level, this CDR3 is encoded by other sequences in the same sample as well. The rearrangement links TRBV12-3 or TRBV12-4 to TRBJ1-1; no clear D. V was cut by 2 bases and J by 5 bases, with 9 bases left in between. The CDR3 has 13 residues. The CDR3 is CASSLLPGTEAFF. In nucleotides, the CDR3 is TGTGCCAGCAGTTTACTGCCCGGGACTGAAGCTTTCTTT.

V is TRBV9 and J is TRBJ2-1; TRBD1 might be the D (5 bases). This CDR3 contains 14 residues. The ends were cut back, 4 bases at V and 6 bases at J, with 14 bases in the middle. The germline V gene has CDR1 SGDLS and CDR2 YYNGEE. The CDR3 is CASSSPAQGNEQFF. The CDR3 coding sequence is TGTGCCAGCAGCTCACCGGCCCAGGGCAATGAGCAGTTCTTC.

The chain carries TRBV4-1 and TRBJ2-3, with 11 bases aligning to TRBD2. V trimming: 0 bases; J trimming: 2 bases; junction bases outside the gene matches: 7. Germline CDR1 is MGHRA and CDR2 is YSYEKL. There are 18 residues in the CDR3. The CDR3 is CASSQDRVAGGLTDTQYF. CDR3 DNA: TGCGCCAGCAGCCAAGATCGGGTAGCGGGGGGGCTCACAGATACGCAGTATTTT.

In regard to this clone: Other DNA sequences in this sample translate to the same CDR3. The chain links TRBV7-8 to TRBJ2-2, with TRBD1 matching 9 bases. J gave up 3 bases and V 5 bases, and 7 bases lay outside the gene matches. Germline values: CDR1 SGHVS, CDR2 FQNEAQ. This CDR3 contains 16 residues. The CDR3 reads CASSHGQGSDTGELFF. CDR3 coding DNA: TGTGCCAGCAGCCATGGACAGGGGAGTGACACCGGGGAGCTGTTTTTT.

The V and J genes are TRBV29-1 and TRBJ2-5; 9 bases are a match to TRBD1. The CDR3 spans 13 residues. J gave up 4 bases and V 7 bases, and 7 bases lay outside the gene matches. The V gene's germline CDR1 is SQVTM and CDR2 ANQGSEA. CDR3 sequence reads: CSAGQGMGETQYF. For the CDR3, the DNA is TGCAGCGCCGGACAGGGGATGGGAGAGACCCAGTACTTC.

The CDR3 bases are TGTGCCAGCAGCGCCTTACAGGGGGCGGGAACAGATACGCAGTATTTT. Translated: CASSALQGAGTDTQYF. The chain carries TRBV9 and TRBJ2-3, with 9 bases fitting TRBD1. Losses at the gene ends were 3 bases for V and 3 bases for J; bases not matched to a gene: 8. Germline loops: CDR1 SGDLS, CDR2 YYNGEE. This CDR3 contains 16 residues.

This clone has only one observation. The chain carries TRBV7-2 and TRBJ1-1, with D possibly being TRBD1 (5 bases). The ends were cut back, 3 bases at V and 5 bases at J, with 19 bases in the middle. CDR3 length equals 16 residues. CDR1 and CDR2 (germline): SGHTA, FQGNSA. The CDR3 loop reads CASSFDPQGLWTEAFF. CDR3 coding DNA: TGTGCCAGCAGCTTTGATCCGCAGGGACTTTGGACTGAAGCTTTCTTT.

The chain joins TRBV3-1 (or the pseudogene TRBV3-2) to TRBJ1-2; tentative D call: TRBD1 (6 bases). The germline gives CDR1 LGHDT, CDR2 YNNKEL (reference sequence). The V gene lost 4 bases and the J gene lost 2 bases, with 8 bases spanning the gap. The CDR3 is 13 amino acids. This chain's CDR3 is CASSPGTNYGYTF. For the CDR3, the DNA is TGTGCCAGCAGCCCAGGGACAAACTATGGCTACACCTTC.

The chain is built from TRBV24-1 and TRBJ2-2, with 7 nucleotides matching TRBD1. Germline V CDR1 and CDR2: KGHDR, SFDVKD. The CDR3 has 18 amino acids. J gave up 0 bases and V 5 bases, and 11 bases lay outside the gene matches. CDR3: CATSGLTRDSANTGELFF. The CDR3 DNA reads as TGTGCCACCAGTGGCCTGACACGGGACAGCGCGAACACCGGGGAGCTGTTTTTT.

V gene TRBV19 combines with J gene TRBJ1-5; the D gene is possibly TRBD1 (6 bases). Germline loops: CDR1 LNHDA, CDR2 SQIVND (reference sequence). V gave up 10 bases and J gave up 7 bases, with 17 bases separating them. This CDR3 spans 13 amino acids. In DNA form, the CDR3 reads TGTGCCATCTCAGAGGGGGTCCGGCAGCCCCAGCATTTT. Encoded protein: CAISEGVRQPQHF.

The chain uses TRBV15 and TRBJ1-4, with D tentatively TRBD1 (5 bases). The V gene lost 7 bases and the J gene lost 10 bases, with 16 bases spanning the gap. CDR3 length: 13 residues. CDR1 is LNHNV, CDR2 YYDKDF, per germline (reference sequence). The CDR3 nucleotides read TGTGCCACCAAGGCAGCGGGGCAAAGAAAACTGTTTTTT. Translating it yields CATKAAGQRKLFF.

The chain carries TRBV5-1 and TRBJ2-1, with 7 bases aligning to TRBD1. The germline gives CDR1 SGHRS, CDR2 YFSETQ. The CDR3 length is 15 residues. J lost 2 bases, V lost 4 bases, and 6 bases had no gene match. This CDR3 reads CASSPIGTAYNEQFF. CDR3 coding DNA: TGCGCCAGCAGCCCTATCGGGACAGCCTACAATGAGCAGTTCTTC. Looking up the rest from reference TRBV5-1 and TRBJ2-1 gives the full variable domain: KAGVTQTPRYLIKTRGQQVTLSCSPISGHRSVSWYQQTPGQGLQFLFEYFSETQRNKGNFPGRFSGRQFSNSRSEMNVSTLELGDSALYLCASSPIGTAYNEQFFGPGTRLTVL.

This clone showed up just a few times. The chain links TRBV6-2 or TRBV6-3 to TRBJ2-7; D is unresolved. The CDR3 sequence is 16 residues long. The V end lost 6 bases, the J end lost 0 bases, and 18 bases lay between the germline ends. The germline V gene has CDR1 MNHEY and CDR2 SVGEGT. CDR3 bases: TGTGCCAGCAGCCCTTCCGGCGGCCTCATCTCCTACGAGCAGTACTTC. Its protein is CASSPSGGLISYEQYF.

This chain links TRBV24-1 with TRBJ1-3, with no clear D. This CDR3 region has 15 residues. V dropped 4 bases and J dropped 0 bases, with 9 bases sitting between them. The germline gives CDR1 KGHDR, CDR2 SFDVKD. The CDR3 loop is CATSDSGVSGNTIYF. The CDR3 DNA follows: TGTGCCACCAGTGACTCCGGGGTCTCTGGAAACACCATATATTTT.

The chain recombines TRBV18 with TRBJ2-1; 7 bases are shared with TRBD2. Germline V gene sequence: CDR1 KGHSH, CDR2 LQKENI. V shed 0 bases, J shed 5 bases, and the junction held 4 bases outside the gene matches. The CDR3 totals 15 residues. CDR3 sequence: CASSPPTGGDNEQFF. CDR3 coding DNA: TGTGCCAGCTCACCACCGACGGGAGGAGACAATGAGCAGTTCTTC.

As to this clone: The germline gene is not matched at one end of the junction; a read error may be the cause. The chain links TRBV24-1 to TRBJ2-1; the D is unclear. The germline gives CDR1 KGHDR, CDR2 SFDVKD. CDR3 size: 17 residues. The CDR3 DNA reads TGTGCCACCAGTGATTCCTCCAGTGTAATCTCCCACAATGAGCAGTTCTTC. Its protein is CATSDSSSVISHNEQFF.

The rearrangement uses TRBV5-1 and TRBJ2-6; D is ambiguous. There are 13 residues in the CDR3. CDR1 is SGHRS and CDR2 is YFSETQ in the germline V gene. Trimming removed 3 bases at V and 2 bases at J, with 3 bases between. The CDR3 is CASSSTGANVLTF. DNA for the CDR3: TGCGCCAGCAGCTCCACTGGGGCCAACGTCCTGACTTTC.

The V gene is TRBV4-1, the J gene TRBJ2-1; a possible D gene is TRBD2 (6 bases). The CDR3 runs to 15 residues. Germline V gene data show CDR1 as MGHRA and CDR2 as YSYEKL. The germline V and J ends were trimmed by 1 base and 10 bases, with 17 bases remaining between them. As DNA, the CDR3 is TGCGCCAGCAGCCAAGTACTAGGCGGGGACGCGGAGCAGTTCTTC. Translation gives CASSQVLGGDAEQFF.

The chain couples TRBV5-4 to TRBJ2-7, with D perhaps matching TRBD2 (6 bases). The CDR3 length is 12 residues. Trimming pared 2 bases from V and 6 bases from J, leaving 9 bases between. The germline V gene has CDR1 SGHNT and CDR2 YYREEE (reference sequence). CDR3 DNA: TGTGCCAGCAGCTTAGGAGGGACCGAGCAGTACTTC. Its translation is CASSLGGTEQYF.

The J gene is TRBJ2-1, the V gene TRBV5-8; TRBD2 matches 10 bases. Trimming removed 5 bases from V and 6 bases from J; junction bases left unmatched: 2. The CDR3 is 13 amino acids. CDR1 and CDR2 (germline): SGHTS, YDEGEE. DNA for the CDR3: TGTGCCAGCAGTATAGCGGGGGGCAATGAGCAGTTCTTC. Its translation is CASSIAGGNEQFF. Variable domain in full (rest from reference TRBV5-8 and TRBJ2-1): EAGVTQSPTHLIKTRGQQATLRCSPISGHTSVYWYQQALGLGLQFLLWYDEGEERNRGNFPPRFSGRQFPNYSSELNVNALELEDSALYLCASSIAGGNEQFFGPGTRLTVL.

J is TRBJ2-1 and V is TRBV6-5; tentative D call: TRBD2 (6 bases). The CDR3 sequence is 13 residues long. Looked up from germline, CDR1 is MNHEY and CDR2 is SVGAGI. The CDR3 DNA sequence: TGTGCGACCCGTACCGGGACTTCCAATGAGCAGTTCTTC. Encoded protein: CATRTGTSNEQFF.

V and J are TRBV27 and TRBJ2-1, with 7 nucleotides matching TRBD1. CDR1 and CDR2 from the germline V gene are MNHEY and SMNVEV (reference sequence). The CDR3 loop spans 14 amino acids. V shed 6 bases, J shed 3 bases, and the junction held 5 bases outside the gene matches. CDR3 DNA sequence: TGTGCCAGCAGCCACGGACAGGTCTACAATGAGCAGTTCTTC. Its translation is CASSHGQVYNEQFF.

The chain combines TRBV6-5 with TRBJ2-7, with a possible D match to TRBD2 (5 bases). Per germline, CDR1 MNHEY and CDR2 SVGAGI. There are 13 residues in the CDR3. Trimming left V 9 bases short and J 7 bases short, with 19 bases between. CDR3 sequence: CASSQSGSWEQYF. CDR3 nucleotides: TGTGCCAGTTCCCAATCGGGATCGTGGGAGCAGTACTTC.

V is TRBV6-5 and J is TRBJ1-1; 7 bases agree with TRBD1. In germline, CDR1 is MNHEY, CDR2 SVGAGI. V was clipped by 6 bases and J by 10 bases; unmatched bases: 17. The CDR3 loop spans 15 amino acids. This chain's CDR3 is CASRRTGDGFSGAFF. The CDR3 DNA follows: TGTGCCAGCAGAAGAACAGGGGACGGATTCTCTGGAGCTTTCTTT.